This is a list of T cell receptor beta chains from one sample in a study of CD8+ T cells in alopecia areata. The repertoire was sequenced with immunoSEQ multiplex PCR; TCRdb's copy has only in-frame clones and lacks some. Of 95,000 to 120,000 clones in the sample, roughly 60% are singletons; the top ten hold 20% to 25%. The specimen sequenced was CD8+ T cells sorted from blood. The receptors here all came from a human donor in good health. CDR3s include the opening cysteine and the closing phenylalanine or tryptophan. The D gene is left open where the match is weak. For some rows the clone size is stated as once, few or many, or as a class when expanded; others skip it.

>12|NA|NA|TRBJ2-3|TRBV19
CASSIEGRTQYF
TGTGCCAGTAGTATAGAGGGACGCACGCAGTATTTT
>15|NA|TRBD1|TRBJ2-5|TRBV5-6
CASSRDRGLEETQYF
TGTGCCAGCAGCCGGGACAGGGGGCTGGAGGAGACCCAGTACTTC
>13|NA|NA|TRBJ1-1|TRBV13
CASSPFGDTEAFF
TGTGCCAGCAGCCCGTTCGGAGACACTGAAGCTTTCTTT
>18|few|TRBD2|TRBJ2-1|TRBV4-3
CASSQEYTGGTSYNEQFF
TGCGCCAGCAGCCAAGAGTATACGGGGGGGACCTCCTACAATGAGCAGTTCTTC
>22|NA|TRBD2|TRBJ2-3|TRBV13
CASSLTSTSLTSGGLFRDTQYF
TGTGCCAGCAGCCTAACCTCCACGTCTTTGACTAGCGGGGGGCTCTTCCGAGATACGCAGTATTTT
>11|NA|NA|TRBJ2-7|TRBV29-1
CSVGGAYEQYF
TGCAGCGTTGGGGGGGCTTACGAGCAGTACTTC
>14|NA|TRBD2|TRBJ2-7|TRBV30
CAWNPRLAYHEQYF
TGTGCCTGGAACCCTAGACTAGCGTACCACGAGCAGTACTTC
>15|NA|NA|TRBJ2-1|TRBV11-2
CASSSMGDSYNEQFF
TGTGCCAGCAGCTCCATGGGGGACTCCTACAATGAGCAGTTCTTC
>14|NA|TRBD2|TRBJ2-1|TRBV9
CASSGPSGGNEQFF
TGTGCCAGCAGCGGCCCCAGCGGGGGCAATGAGCAGTTCTTC
>15|NA|NA|TRBJ1-2|TRBV7-9
CASSHPVEDYYGYTF
TGTGCCAGCAGCCACCCAGTGGAGGACTACTATGGCTACACCTTC
>13|few|NA|TRBJ2-5|TRBV13
CASSPPGGLSQYF
TGTGCCAGCAGCCCCCCTGGGGGCTTGTCCCAGTACTTC
>12|NA|NA|TRBJ1-5|TRBV7-9
CASSLENQPQHF
TGTGCCAGCAGCTTGGAGAATCAGCCCCAGCATTTT
>12|NA|NA|TRBJ1-1|TRBV30
CAWRRLGTEAFF
TGTGCCTGGAGACGGCTTGGGACTGAAGCTTTCTTT
>14|NA|NA|TRBJ1-2|TRBV6-6
CASSYSRGLDGYTF
TGTGCCAGCAGTTACTCACGGGGCTTGGATGGCTACACCTTC
>11|NA|TRBD1|TRBJ1-1|TRBV5-6
CASSSTGGAFF
TGTGCCAGCAGTTCCACAGGGGGTGCTTTCTTT
>14|few|NA|TRBJ2-2|TRBV28
CASSPHLNTGELFF
TGTGCCAGCAGTCCACATCTGAACACCGGGGAGCTGTTTTTT
>14|few|NA|TRBJ2-1|TRBV6-6
CASSGEHSYNEQFF
TGTGCCAGCAGTGGCGAACACTCCTACAATGAGCAGTTCTTC
>10|NA|NA|TRBJ2-7|TRBV28
CASKSYEQYF
TGTGCCAGCAAGTCCTACGAGCAGTACTTC
>12|NA|NA|TRBJ2-1|TRBV7-8
CASGEVTGEQFF
TGTGCCAGCGGCGAAGTAACTGGCGAGCAGTTCTTC
>15|medium-sized|NA|TRBJ2-7|TRBV25-1
CASSEYGPGNDEQYF
TGTGCCAGCAGTGAATACGGGCCAGGGAATGACGAGCAGTACTTC
>15|NA|TRBD1|TRBJ1-2|TRBV29-1
CSVESGTGEKLGYTF
TGCAGCGTTGAATCAGGGACAGGGGAGAAGTTGGGCTACACCTTC
>16|NA|TRBD1|TRBJ1-6|TRBV5-5
CASSSGQHQGDSPLHF
TGTGCCAGCAGCTCTGGACAGCATCAGGGGGATTCACCCCTCCACTTT
>15|NA|TRBD1|TRBJ2-7|TRBV7-9
CASSLALGTDYEQYF
TGTGCCAGCAGCTTAGCGCTCGGGACAGACTACGAGCAGTACTTC
>13|NA|NA|TRBJ1-1|TRBV5-4
CASRQYVGAEAFF
TGTGCCAGCAGACAATACGTTGGCGCTGAAGCTTTCTTT
>11|NA|NA|TRBJ2-7|TRBV13
CASSLASEQYF
TGTGCCAGCAGCTTAGCATCCGAGCAGTACTTC
>13|few|NA|TRBJ1-6|TRBV13
CASSLGLNSPLHF
TGTGCCAGCAGCTTAGGCCTGAATTCACCCCTCCACTTT
>15|NA|NA|TRBJ2-5|TRBV28
CASSPWGDRQETQYF
TGTGCCAGCAGTCCCTGGGGGGACAGACAAGAGACCCAGTACTTC
>12|NA|NA|TRBJ1-4|TRBV5-1
CASSLTSGELFF
TGCGCCAGCAGCTTGACATCAGGAGAACTGTTTTTT
>21|NA|TRBD1|TRBJ1-2|TRBV12-5
CASGLVYDQSGTGHPSYGYTF
TGTGCTAGTGGTTTGGTATATGACCAGTCCGGGACAGGGCATCCTTCTTATGGCTACACCTTC
>12|NA|NA|TRBJ1-2|TRBV18
CASSPEDSGYTF
TGTGCCAGCTCACCTGAGGACAGTGGCTACACCTTC
>12|NA|NA|TRBJ2-3|TRBV5-6
CASQTSLDTQYF
TGTGCCAGCCAAACGAGTCTGGATACGCAGTATTTT
>14|NA|NA|TRBJ2-7|TRBV7-8
CASSLRPITYEQYF
TGTGCCAGCAGCTTGAGGCCTATTACCTACGAGCAGTACTTC
>13|NA|NA|TRBJ1-5|TRBV4-2
CASSQDHGQPQHF
TGTGCCAGCAGCCAAGATCATGGGCAGCCCCAGCATTTT
>11|once|NA|TRBJ1-2|TRBV6-1
CASKGGSGYTF
TGTGCCAGCAAAGGGGGGAGCGGCTACACCTTC
>14|NA|NA|TRBJ2-7|TRBV2
CASTVYDGPYEQYF
TGTGCCAGCACCGTGTACGATGGTCCCTACGAGCAGTACTTC
>12|NA|NA|TRBJ2-2|TRBV5-6
CASSLGSGELFF
TGTGCCAGCAGCTTAGGTTCCGGGGAGCTGTTTTTT
>15|NA|NA|TRBJ1-2|TRBV4-1
CASSLEWVTNYGYTF
TGCGCCAGCAGCCTGGAATGGGTGACTAACTATGGCTACACCTTC
>13|NA|NA|TRBJ2-3|TRBV7-2
CASSLVQGDTQYF
TGTGCCAGCAGCCTTGTTCAGGGAGATACGCAGTATTTT
>13|once|NA|TRBJ2-1|TRBV28
CASVPRDYNEQFF
TGTGCCAGCGTTCCCAGAGACTACAATGAGCAGTTCTTC
>11|NA|NA|TRBJ2-3|TRBV10-3
CAARGTDTQYF
TGTGCCGCGCGGGGCACAGATACGCAGTATTTT
>15|NA|NA|TRBJ1-2|TRBV28
CASSLFRTETYGYTF
TGTGCCAGCAGTTTATTTCGGACAGAGACCTATGGCTACACCTTC
>12|few|NA|TRBJ1-1|TRBV7-9
CASSLPDTEAFF
TGTGCCAGCAGCTTACCTGACACTGAAGCTTTCTTT